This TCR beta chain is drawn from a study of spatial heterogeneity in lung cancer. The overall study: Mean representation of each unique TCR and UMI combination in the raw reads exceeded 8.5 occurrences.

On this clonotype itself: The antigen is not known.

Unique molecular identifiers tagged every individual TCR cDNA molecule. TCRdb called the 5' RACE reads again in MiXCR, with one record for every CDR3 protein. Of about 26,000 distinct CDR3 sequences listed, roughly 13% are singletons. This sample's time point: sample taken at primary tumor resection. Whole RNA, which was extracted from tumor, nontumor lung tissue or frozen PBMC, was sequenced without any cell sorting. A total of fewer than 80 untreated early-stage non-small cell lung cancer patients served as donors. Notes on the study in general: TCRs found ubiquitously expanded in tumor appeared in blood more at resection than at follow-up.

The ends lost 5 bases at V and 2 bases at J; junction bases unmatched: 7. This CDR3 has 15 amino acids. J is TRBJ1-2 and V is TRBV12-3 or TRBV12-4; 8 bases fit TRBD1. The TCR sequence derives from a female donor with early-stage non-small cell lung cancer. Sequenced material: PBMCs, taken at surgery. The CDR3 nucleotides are TGTGCCAGCAGTCCCCGGGACAGGCTCAACTATGGCTACACCTTC. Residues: CASSPRDRLNYGYTF.